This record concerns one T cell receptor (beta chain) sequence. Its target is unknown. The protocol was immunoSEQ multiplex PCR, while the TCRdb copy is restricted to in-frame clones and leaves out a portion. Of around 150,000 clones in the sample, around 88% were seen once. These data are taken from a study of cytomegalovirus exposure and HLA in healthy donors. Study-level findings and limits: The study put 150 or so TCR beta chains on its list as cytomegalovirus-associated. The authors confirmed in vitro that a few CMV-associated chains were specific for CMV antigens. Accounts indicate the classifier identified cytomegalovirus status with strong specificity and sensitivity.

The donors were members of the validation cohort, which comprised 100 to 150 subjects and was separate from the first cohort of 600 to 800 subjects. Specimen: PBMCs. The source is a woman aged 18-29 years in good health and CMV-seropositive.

The CDR3 sequence: CASSLAQGLADEQFF. CDR3 coding DNA: TGCGCCAGCAGCTTGGCCCAGGGACTAGCCGATGAGCAGTTCTTC. This chain connects TRBV5-1 to TRBJ2-1; 9 nucleotides match TRBD2. The CDR3 loop spans 15 amino acids. Germline CDR1 is SGHRS and CDR2 is YFSETQ. V was clipped by 0 bases and J by 8 bases; unmatched bases: 6.